These T cell receptor beta chains were read from a single sample in a study of identical twins. TCRdb ran MiXCR on the 5' RACE reads and lists one entry per CDR3 protein. The table records about 240,000 distinct CDR3 sequences, over 9.5% of them present only once. The sequencing input was memory T cells sorted from blood. The receptors derive from a man in his fifties in good health. CDR3s include the opening cysteine and the closing phenylalanine or tryptophan. The D gene is left open where the match is weak. Clone size appears in some rows only: once, few, many, or a class for an expanded clone.

D gene	V gene	clone size	J gene	CDR3 protein	CDR3 DNA
TRBD2	TRBV15	NA	TRBJ2-2	CATSRDVGGGGATGELFF	TGTGCCACCAGCAGAGATGTGGGCGGGGGTGGCGCCACCGGGGAGCTGTTTTTT
TRBD1	TRBV6-6	many	TRBJ2-7	CASSYGTGGEQYF	TGTGCCAGCAGTTACGGGACAGGGGGTGAGCAGTACTTC
NA	TRBV15	NA	TRBJ2-7	CATSREQGSYEQYF	TGTGCCACCAGCAGAGAGCAGGGGAGCTACGAGCAGTACTTC
NA	TRBV14	many	TRBJ1-1	CASSHRLIALNTEAFF	TGTGCCAGCAGCCATCGACTCATTGCGCTGAACACTGAAGCTTTCTTT
TRBD1	TRBV5-1	many	TRBJ2-2	CASSRRGQANTGELFF	TGCGCCAGCAGCCGCCGCGGACAGGCGAACACCGGGGAGCTGTTTTTT
NA	TRBV2	few	TRBJ2-1	CASAIEVTEQFF	TGTGCCAGCGCTATAGAGGTTACTGAGCAGTTCTTC
NA	TRBV5-5	many	TRBJ1-2	CASSPGASGEGGYTF	TGTGCCAGCAGCCCTGGCGCGTCAGGGGAAGGTGGCTACACCTTC
NA	TRBV20-1	many	TRBJ2-2	CSALLVNTGELFF	TGCAGTGCTCTCCTCGTGAACACCGGGGAGCTGTTTTTT
TRBD1	TRBV19	NA	TRBJ2-2	CASTGQGVTGELFF	TGTGCCAGCACGGGACAGGGGGTAACCGGGGAGCTGTTTTTT
NA	TRBV20-1	many	TRBJ2-7	CSARDEQGKMGEQYF	TGCAGTGCTAGAGATGAGCAGGGGAAAATGGGCGAGCAGTACTTC
NA	TRBV12-3/TRBV12-4	NA	TRBJ1-3	CATSPGQYSGNTIYF	TGTGCCACCAGTCCCGGACAGTACTCTGGAAACACCATATATTTT
NA	TRBV12-3/TRBV12-4	NA	TRBJ1-1	CASSLTPPFTEAFF	TGTGCCAGCAGTTTAACCCCCCCCTTCACTGAAGCTTTCTTT
NA	TRBV6-6	few	TRBJ1-1	CASKWGGGTAVLEAFF	TGTGCCAGCAAATGGGGGGGGGGGACGGCAGTCCTTGAAGCTTTCTTT